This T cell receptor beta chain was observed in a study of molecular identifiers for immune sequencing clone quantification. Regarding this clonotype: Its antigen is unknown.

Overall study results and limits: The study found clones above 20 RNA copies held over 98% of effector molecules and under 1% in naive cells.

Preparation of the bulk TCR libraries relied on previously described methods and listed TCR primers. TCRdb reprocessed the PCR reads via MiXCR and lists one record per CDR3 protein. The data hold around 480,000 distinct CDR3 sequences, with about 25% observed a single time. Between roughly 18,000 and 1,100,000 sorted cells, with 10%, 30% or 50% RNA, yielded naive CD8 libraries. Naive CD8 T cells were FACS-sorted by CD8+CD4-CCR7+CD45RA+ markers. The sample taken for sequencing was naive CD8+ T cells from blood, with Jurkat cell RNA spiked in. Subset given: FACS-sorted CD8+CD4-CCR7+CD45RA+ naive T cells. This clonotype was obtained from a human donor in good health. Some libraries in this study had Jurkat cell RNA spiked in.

The CDR3 bases are TGTGCCAGCAACCATAGATCCCGGGGAAGTGAGACCCAGTACTTC. Its protein is CASNHRSRGSETQYF. This chain joins TRBV2 and TRBJ2-5; a possible D gene is TRBD2 (5 bases). In germline, CDR1 is SNHLY, CDR2 FYNNEI. The CDR3 spans 15 residues. The V gene lost 7 bases and the J gene lost 5 bases, with 20 bases spanning the gap.